These 13 T cell receptor beta chains share one sample of origin, sequenced in a study of T cell responses to AZD1222 COVID-19 vaccine. The method was immunoSEQ multiplex PCR; TCRdb's version includes in-frame clones alone and lacks a portion of them. The sample includes tens of thousands of clones, approximately 87% seen only once; the top ten take about an eighth. The sample here was peripheral blood, taken 28 days after the second AZD1222 dose. These receptors were collected from an adult who received the AZD1222 COVID-19 vaccine.

The chain employs TRBV7-6 and TRBJ1-1; D is uncertain. The CDR3 runs to 14 residues. Germline CDR1 reads SGHVS; CDR2 reads FNYEAQ. The V and J ends lost 5 bases and 4 bases respectively, with 14 bases between them. CDR3 protein: CASSPPPGSTEAFF. The CDR3 nucleotides read TGTGCCAGCAGCCCACCCCCGGGGTCCACTGAAGCTTTCTTT.

In its sample, this clone was seen a few times. This chain links TRBV5-1 with TRBJ1-2, with D perhaps TRBD1 (6 bases). The CDR3 length is 13 residues. The V and J ends lost 4 bases and 5 bases respectively, with 12 bases between them. CDR1 and CDR2 from the germline V gene are SGHRS and YFSETQ. The CDR3 spells CASSEDSHYGYTF. DNA of the CDR3: TGCGCCAGCAGCGAGGACAGTCATTATGGCTACACCTTC.

This chain links TRBV28 with TRBJ1-1; D possibly corresponds to TRBD1 (5 bases). V was cut by 11 bases and J by 2 bases, with 18 bases left in between. The CDR3 is 14 residues long. Germline V CDR1 and CDR2: MDHEN, SYDVKM. CDR3 coding DNA: TGTGCCGGTAGGGGCCCCACTGCCAACACTGAAGCTTTCTTT. Its protein product is CAGRGPTANTEAFF.

The chain recombines TRBV7-2 with TRBJ1-5; D is unclear. CDR1 is SGHTA and CDR2 is FQGNSA in the germline V gene. V was trimmed by 0 bases and J by 1 base, leaving 7 bases between them. CDR3 length equals 15 residues. In DNA form, the CDR3 reads TGTGCCAGCAGCTTAGCGATTGACAGCAATCAGCCCCAGCATTTT. Protein product: CASSLAIDSNQPQHF.

The chain joins TRBV7-2 to TRBJ1-5, with D uncertain. V lost 3 bases to trimming and J lost 11 bases, with 14 bases between them. The CDR3 has 13 amino acids. Germline V CDR1 and CDR2: SGHTA, FQGNSA. The chain's CDR3 is CASSFPGQRAQHF. The CDR3 DNA reads TGTGCCAGCAGCTTTCCCGGGCAAAGGGCCCAGCATTTT.

V usage is TRBV19 and J usage is TRBJ1-5; maybe TRBD1 (5 bases). V shed 7 bases and J shed 3 bases, with 16 bases lying between them. Germline V CDR1 and CDR2: LNHDA, SQIVND (reference sequence). The CDR3 has 15 amino acids. DNA for the CDR3: TGTGCCAGTAAGCGGGACCGCTCCTCCAATCAGCCCCAGCATTTT. Encoded protein: CASKRDRSSNQPQHF.

The chain recombines TRBV12-3 or TRBV12-4 with TRBJ2-7, with D unresolved. The germline V and J ends were trimmed by 3 bases and 4 bases, with 7 bases remaining between them. This CDR3 is 12 amino acids long. The CDR3 loop is CASSFYYYEQYF. CDR3 coding DNA: TGTGCCAGCAGTTTCTACTATTACGAGCAGTACTTC.

The J gene is TRBJ2-3, the V gene TRBV9, with TRBD2 matching 8 bases. The CDR3 spans 19 residues. With V trimmed by 0 bases and J by 0 bases, 12 bases remained unmatched. Per germline, CDR1 SGDLS and CDR2 YYNGEE. The CDR3 region has the DNA TGTGCCAGCAGCGTAGGAACTAGCGGAGACCTACTTAGCACAGATACGCAGTATTTT. Encoded protein: CASSVGTSGDLLSTDTQYF.

The V and J genes are TRBV30 and TRBJ1-1; 7 bases map to TRBD1. The CDR3 consists of 13 residues. V trimming: 8 bases; J trimming: 0 bases; junction bases outside the gene matches: 6. The germline CDR1 and CDR2 sequences are GTSNPN and SVGIG (reference sequence). Here the CDR3 reads CAQRGQMNTEAFF. The CDR3 DNA reads TGTGCCCAGAGGGGGCAGATGAACACTGAAGCTTTCTTT.

This clone was observed a handful of times. The rearrangement links TRBV30 to TRBJ2-2, with D tentatively TRBD2 (6 bases). The CDR3 spans 13 residues. Looked up from germline, CDR1 is GTSNPN and CDR2 is SVGIG (reference sequence). V was trimmed by 3 bases and J by 5 bases, leaving 10 bases between them. The CDR3 spells CAWRTAGTGELFF. CDR3 in DNA: TGTGCCTGGAGAACCGCGGGGACCGGGGAGCTGTTTTTT.

The rearrangement links TRBV4-2 to TRBJ2-7; D uncertain. Trimming took off 0 bases at V and 3 bases at J, with 3 bases between the two ends. The length of the CDR3 is 12 residues. Germline V gene sequence: CDR1 LGHNA, CDR2 YNFKEQ. This CDR3 is CASSQDGYEQYF. The CDR3 nucleotides are TGTGCCAGCAGCCAAGACGGCTACGAGCAGTACTTC.

The chain recombines TRBV12-3 or TRBV12-4 with TRBJ1-1, with 8 bases that match TRBD1. V lost 6 bases and J lost 4; bases outside the gene matches: 4. The CDR3 is 13 amino acids. The CDR3 bases are TGTGCCAGCAGACTCGACAGGGGCACTGAAGCTTTCTTT. Encoded protein: CASRLDRGTEAFF.

For this clone: One end of the junction fails to match germline, which may point to a read error. The chain links TRBV7-2 to TRBJ1-1; D might be TRBD1 (5 bases). There are 14 residues in the CDR3. Germline CDR1 reads SGHTA; CDR2 reads FQGNSA. CDR3: CASTLLGPGLQAFF. As DNA, the CDR3 is TGTGCCAGCACCTTATTGGGACCCGGGCTCCAAGCTTTCTTT.